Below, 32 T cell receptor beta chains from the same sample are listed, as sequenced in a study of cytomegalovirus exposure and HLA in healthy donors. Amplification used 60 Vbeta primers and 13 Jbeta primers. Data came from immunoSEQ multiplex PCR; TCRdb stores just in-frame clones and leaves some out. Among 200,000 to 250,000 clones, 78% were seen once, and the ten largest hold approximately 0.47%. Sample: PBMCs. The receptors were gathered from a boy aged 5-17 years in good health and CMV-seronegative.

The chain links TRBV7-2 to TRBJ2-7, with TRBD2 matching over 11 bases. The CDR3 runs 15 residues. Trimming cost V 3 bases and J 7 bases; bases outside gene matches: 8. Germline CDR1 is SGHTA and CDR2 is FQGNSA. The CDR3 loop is CASSLDSGGAMEQYF. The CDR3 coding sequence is TGTGCCAGCAGCTTGGATAGCGGGGGGGCCATGGAGCAGTACTTC.

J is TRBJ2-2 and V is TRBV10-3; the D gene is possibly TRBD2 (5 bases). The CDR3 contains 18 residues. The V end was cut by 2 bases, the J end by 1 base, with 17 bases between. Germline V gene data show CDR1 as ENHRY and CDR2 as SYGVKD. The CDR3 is CAISELAPSLGNTGELFF. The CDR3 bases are TGTGCCATCAGTGAGCTAGCACCCTCATTGGGGAACACCGGGGAGCTGTTTTTT.

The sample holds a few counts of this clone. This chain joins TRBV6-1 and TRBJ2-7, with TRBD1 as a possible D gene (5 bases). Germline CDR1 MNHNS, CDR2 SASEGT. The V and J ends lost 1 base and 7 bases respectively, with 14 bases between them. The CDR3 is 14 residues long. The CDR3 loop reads CASSEGDGAGEQYF. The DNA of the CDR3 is TGTGCCAGCAGTGAAGGAGATGGGGCCGGTGAGCAGTACTTC.

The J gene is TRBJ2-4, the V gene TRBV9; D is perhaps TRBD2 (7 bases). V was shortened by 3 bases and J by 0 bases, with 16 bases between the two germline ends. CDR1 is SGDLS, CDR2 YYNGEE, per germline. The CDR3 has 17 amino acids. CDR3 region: CASSGEGGVVAKNIQYF. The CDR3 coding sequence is TGTGCCAGCAGCGGAGAGGGGGGGGTCGTAGCCAAAAACATTCAGTACTTC.

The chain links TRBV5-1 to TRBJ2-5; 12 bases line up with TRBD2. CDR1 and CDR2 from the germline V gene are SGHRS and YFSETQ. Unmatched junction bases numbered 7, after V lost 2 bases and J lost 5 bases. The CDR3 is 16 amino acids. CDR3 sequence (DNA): TGCGCCAGCAGCTTCGCTAGCGGGGGGGCCGGTGAGACCCAGTACTTC. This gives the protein CASSFASGGAGETQYF.

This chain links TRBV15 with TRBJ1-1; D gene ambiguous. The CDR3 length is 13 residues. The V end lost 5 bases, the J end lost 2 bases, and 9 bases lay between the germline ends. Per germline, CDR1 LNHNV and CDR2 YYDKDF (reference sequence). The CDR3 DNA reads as TGTGCCACCAGCCCGCGGATCAACACTGAAGCTTTCTTT. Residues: CATSPRINTEAFF.

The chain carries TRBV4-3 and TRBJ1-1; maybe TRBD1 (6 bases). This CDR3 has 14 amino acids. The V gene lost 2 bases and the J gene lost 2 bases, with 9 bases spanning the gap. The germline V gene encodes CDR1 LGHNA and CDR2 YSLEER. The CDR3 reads CASSQWTVNTEAFF. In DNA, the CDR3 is TGCGCCAGCAGCCAATGGACAGTTAACACTGAAGCTTTCTTT.

CDR3 in DNA: TGTGCCAGTAATATGGGACTAGCGGCGTCAGGTGAGCAGTTCTTC. Protein sequence: CASNMGLAASGEQFF. The chain recombines TRBV19 with TRBJ2-1, with TRBD2 matching over 11 bases. Germline loops: CDR1 LNHDA, CDR2 SQIVND (reference sequence). This CDR3 contains 15 residues. Unmatched junction bases numbered 11, after V lost 7 bases and J lost 9 bases.

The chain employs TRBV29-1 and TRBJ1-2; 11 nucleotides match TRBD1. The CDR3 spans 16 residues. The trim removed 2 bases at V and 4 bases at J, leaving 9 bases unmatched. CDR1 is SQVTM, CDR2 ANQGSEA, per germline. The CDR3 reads CSVETSWTGGTYGYTF. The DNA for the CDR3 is TGCAGCGTTGAAACATCCTGGACAGGGGGCACCTATGGCTACACCTTC.

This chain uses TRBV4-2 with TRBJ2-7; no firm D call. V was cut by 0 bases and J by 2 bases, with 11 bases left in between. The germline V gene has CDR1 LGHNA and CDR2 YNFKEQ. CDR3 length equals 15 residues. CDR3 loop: CASSQDIVKPYEQYF. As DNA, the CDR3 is TGTGCCAGCAGCCAAGATATAGTCAAGCCCTACGAGCAGTACTTC.

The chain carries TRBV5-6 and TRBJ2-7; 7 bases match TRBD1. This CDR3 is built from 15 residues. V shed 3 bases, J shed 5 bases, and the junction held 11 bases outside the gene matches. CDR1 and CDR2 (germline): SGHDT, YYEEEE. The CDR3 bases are TGTGCCAGCAGCTATCTGACAGGGATAAGCAACGAGCAGTACTTC. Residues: CASSYLTGISNEQYF.

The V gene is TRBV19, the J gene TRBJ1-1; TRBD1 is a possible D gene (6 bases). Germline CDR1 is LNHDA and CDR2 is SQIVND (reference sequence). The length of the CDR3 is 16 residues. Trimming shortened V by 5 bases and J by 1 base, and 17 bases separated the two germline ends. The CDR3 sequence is CASSWGPSWANTEAFF. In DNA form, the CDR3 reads TGTGCCAGTAGTTGGGGGCCTTCCTGGGCGAACACTGAAGCTTTCTTT.

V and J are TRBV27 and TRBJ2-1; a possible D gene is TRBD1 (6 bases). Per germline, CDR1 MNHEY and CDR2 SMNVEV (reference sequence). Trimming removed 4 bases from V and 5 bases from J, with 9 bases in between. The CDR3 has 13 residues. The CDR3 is CASSSDSNNEQFF. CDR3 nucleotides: TGTGCCAGCAGTTCGGACAGTAACAATGAGCAGTTCTTC.

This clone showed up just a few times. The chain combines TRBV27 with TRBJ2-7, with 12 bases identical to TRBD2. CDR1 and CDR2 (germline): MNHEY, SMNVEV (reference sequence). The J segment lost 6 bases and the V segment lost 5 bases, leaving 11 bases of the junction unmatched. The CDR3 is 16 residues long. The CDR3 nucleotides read TGTGCCAGCAGTACCCCGACTAGCGGGAGAGGAGGCGAGCAGTACTTC. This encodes CASSTPTSGRGGEQYF.

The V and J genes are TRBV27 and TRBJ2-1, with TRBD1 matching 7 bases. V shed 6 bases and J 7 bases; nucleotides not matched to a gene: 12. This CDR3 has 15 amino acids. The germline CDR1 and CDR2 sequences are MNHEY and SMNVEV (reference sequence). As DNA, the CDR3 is TGTGCCAGCAGCCCAAGCTACAGGGGCCCGAATGAGCAGTTCTTC. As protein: CASSPSYRGPNEQFF.

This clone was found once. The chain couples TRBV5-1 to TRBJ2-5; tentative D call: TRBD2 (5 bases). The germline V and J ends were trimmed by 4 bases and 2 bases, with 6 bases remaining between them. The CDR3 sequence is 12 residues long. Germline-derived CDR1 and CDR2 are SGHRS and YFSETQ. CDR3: CASSRTQETQYF. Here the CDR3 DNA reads TGCGCCAGCAGCCGGACTCAAGAGACCCAGTACTTC.

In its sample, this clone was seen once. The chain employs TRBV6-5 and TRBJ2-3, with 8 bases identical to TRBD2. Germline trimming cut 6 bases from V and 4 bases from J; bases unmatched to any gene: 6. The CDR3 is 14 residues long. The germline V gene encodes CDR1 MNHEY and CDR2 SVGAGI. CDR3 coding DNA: TGTGCCAGCAGACAGCGGGGGCGCGCAGATACGCAGTATTTT. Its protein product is CASRQRGRADTQYF.

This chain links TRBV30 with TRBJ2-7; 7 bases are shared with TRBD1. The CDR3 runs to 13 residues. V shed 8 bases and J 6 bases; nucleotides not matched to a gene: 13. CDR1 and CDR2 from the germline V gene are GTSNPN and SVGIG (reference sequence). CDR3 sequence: CALRDSFPLEQYF. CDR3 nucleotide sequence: TGTGCCCTCAGGGACAGTTTCCCACTCGAGCAGTACTTC.

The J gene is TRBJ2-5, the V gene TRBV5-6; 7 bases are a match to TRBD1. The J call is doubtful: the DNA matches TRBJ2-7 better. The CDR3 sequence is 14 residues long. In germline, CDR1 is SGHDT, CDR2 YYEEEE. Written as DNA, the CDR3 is TGTGCCAGCAGCCTACAGGGGTGGTCCTACGAGCAGTACTTC. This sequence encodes CASSLQGWSYEQYF.

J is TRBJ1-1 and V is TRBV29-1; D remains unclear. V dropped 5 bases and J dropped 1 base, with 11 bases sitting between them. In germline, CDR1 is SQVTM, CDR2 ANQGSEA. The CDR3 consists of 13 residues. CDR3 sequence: CSVRHVSNTEAFF. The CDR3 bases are TGCAGCGTTAGACACGTGTCGAACACTGAAGCTTTCTTT.

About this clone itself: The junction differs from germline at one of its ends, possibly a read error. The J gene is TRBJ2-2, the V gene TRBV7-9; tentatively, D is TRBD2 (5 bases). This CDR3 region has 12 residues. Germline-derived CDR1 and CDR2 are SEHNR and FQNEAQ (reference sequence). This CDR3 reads CASSFETGKLFF. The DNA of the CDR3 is TGTGCCAGCAGCTTTGAGACCGGGAAGCTGTTTTTT.

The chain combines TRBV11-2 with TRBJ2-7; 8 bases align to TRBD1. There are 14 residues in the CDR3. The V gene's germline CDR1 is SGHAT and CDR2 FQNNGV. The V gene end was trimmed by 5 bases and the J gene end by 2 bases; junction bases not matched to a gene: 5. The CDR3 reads CASSPGTGTYEQYF. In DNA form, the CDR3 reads TGTGCCAGCAGCCCCGGGACAGGTACCTACGAGCAGTACTTC.

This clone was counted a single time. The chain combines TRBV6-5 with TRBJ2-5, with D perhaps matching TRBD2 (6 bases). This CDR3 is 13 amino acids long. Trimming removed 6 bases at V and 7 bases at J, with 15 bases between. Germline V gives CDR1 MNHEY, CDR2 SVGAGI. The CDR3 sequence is CASSQGARGTQYF. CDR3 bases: TGTGCCAGCAGCCAAGGGGCGCGGGGGACCCAGTACTTC.

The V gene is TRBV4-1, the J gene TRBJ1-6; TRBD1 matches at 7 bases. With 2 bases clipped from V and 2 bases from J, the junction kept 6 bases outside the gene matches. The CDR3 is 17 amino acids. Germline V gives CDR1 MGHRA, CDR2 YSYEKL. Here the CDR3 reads CASSQSAGTAYNSPLHF. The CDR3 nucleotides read TGCGCCAGCAGCCAATCGGCCGGGACAGCCTATAATTCACCCCTCCACTTT.

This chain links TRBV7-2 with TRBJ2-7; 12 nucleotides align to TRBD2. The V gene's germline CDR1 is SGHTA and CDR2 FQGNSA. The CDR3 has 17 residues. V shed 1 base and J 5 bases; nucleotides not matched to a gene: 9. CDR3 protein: CASSLVASGRAPDEQYF. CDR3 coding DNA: TGTGCCAGCAGCTTAGTAGCTAGCGGGAGGGCCCCGGACGAGCAGTACTTC. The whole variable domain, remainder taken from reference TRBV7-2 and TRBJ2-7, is GAGVSQSPSNKVTEKGKDVELRCDPISGHTALYWYRQSLGQGLEFLIYFQGNSAPDKSGLPSDRFSAERTGGSVSTLTIQRTQQEDSAVYLCASSLVASGRAPDEQYFGPGTRLTVT.

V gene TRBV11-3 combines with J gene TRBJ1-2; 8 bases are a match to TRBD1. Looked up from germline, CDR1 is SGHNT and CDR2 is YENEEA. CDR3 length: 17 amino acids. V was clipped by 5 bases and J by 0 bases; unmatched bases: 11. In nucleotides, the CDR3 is TGTGCCAGCAGCGGACCCCGGGACAGGCCTACTAACTATGGCTACACCTTC. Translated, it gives CASSGPRDRPTNYGYTF.

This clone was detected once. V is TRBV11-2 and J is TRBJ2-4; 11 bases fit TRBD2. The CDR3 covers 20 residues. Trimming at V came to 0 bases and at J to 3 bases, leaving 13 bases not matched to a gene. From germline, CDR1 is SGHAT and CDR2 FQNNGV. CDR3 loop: CASSLDRGLAVRGSKNIQYF. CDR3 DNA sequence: TGTGCCAGCAGCTTAGACCGGGGACTAGCGGTGAGGGGTAGCAAAAACATTCAGTACTTC. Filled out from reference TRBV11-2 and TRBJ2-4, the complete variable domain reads EAGVAQSPRYKIIEKRQSVAFWCNPISGHATLYWYQQILGQGPKLLIQFQNNGVVDDSQLPKDRFSAERLKGVDSTLKIQPAKLEDSAVYLCASSLDRGLAVRGSKNIQYFGAGTRLSVL.

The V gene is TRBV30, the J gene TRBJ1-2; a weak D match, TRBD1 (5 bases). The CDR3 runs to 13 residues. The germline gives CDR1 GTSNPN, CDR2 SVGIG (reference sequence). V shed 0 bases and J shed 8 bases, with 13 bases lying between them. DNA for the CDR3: TGTGCCTGGAGTGTACACGTTACAGGCGGCTACACCTTC. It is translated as CAWSVHVTGGYTF.

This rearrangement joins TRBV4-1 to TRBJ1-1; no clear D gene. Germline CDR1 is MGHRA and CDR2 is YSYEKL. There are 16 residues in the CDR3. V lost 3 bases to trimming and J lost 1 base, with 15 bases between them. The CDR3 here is CASSHRNLRWNTEAFF. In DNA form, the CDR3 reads TGCGCCAGCAGCCACCGTAACTTACGATGGAACACTGAAGCTTTCTTT.

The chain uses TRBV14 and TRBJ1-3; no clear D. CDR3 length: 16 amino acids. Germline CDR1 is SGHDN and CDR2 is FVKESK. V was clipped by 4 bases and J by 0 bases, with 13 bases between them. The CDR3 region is CASSPPLVSSGNTIYF. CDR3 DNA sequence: TGTGCCAGCAGCCCCCCTCTCGTCAGCTCTGGAAACACCATATATTTT.

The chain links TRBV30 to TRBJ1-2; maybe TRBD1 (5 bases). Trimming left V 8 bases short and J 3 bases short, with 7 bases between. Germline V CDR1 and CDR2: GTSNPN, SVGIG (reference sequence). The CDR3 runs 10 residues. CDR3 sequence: CAQGDYGYTF. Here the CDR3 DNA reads TGTGCCCAGGGTGACTATGGCTACACCTTC.

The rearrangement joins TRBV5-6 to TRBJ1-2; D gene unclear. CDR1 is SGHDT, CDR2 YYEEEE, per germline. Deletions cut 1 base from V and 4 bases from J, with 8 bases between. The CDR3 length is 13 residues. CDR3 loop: CASSLHSSYGYTF. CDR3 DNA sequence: TGTGCCAGCAGCTTGCACAGCAGCTATGGCTACACCTTC.